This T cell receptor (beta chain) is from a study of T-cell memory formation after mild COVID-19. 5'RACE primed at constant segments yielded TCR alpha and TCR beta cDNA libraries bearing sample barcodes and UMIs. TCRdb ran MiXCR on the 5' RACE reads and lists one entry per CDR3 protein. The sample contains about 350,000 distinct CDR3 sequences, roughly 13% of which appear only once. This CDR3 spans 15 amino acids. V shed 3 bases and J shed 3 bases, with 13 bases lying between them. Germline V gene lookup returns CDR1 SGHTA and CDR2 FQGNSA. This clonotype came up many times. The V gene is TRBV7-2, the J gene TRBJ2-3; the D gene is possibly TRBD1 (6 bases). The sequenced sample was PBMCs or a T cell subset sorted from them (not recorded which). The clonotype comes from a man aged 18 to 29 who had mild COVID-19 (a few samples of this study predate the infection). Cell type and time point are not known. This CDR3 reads CASSFQGYRTDTQYF. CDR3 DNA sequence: TGTGCCAGCAGCTTCCAGGGGTATCGAACAGATACGCAGTATTTT.